The sample holds one count of the clone carrying this T cell receptor (beta chain). What it binds is not known. These data belong to a study of T cell responses to AZD1222 COVID-19 vaccine. Using immunoSEQ multiplex PCR, the repertoire was profiled, and TCRdb retains in-frame clones only, with some absent. The sample has 90,000 to 120,000 clones; 86% are singletons. Germline V gene sequence: CDR1 SGHTA, CDR2 FQGNSA. The CDR3 is 14 amino acids. Trimming shortened V by 1 base and J by 5 bases, and 11 bases separated the two germline ends. Findings and caveats of the study: Regions 160-218 and 743-854 held dominance among vaccine-associated CD4 TCRs, which spanned spike. Of spike-specific TCRs, nearly half reportedly target regions left unmutated in variants. Seropositive at baseline were only a handful of AZD1222 recipients. Spike-specific TCRs gained breadth and depth after people received two AZD1222 doses.

This chain connects TRBV7-2 to TRBJ2-5; tentatively, D is TRBD1 (7 bases). The sample here was peripheral blood, taken 28 days after the second dose of the MenACWY control vaccine. The TCR sequence derives from an adult who received the MenACWY meningococcal vaccine as a control. The CDR3: CASSLGAGGETQYF. The DNA for the CDR3 is TGTGCCAGCAGCTTAGGGGCAGGGGGGGAGACCCAGTACTTC.